The 29 T cell receptor beta chains reported below all come from one sample, sequenced in a study of cytomegalovirus exposure and HLA in healthy donors. Repertoires were generated with immunoSEQ multiplex PCR, while TCRdb's copy carries only in-frame clones and drops some. This table holds fewer than 200,000 clones, nearly 90% found once. The sequenced sample was PBMCs. All receptors derive from a man between 18 and 29 years old in good health and CMV-seropositive.

V gene TRBV13 combines with J gene TRBJ2-5; 10 bases are a match to TRBD2. Losses at the gene ends were 11 bases for V and 3 bases for J; bases not matched to a gene: 6. The CDR3 has 13 residues. Germline CDR1 and CDR2: PRHDT and FYEKMQ (reference sequence). CDR3 sequence: CAGAGLAEETQYF. The DNA for the CDR3 is TGTGCCGGCGCAGGACTAGCGGAAGAGACCCAGTACTTC.

In nucleotides, the CDR3 is TGTGCCAGCAGCCCCATTAGAGGGAACACAGATACGCAGTATTTT. Translation: CASSPIRGNTDTQYF. The chain joins TRBV7-8 to TRBJ2-3; TRBD2 is a possible D gene (5 bases). From germline, CDR1 is SGHVS and CDR2 FQNEAQ. The CDR3 covers 15 residues. V was clipped by 5 bases and J by 2 bases, with 14 bases between them.

This clone has just one count. The gene calls are TRBV13 and TRBJ1-3, with a weak D call TRBD1 (6 bases). V lost 4 bases, J lost 3 bases, and 19 bases lay in between. Germline CDR1 reads PRHDT; CDR2 reads FYEKMQ (reference sequence). The CDR3 totals 17 residues. The CDR3 region is CASSYRHTGQLGNTIYF. CDR3 DNA sequence: TGTGCCAGCAGCTACCGTCATACAGGGCAGCTTGGAAACACCATATATTTT.

The chain joins TRBV29-1 to TRBJ2-5, with a tentative D call TRBD1 (6 bases). The CDR3 has 12 residues. V was pared by 6 bases and J by 1 base, with 9 bases between. Germline loops: CDR1 SQVTM, CDR2 ANQGSEA. The DNA of the CDR3 is TGCAGCGTGACAGGAATCCAAGAGACCCAGTACTTC. This codes for CSVTGIQETQYF.

J is TRBJ2-7 and V is TRBV4-1; 14 bases map to TRBD2. There are 15 residues in the CDR3. V lost 4 bases to trimming and J lost 4 bases; unmatched junction nucleotides: 3. Looked up from germline, CDR1 is MGHRA and CDR2 is YSYEKL. In DNA form, the CDR3 reads TGCGCCAGCAGCCTTGGGACTAGCGGGAGTTACGAGCAGTACTTC. Its protein is CASSLGTSGSYEQYF.

This chain uses TRBV11-2 with TRBJ2-7; D possibly corresponds to TRBD1 (6 bases). This CDR3 is built from 13 residues. Germline lookup yields CDR1 SGHAT and CDR2 FQNNGV. Trimming left V 5 bases short and J 4 bases short, with 12 bases between. In nucleotides, the CDR3 is TGTGCCAGCAGCCCAGGGGCCGGGTACGAGCAGTACTTC. Amino acid sequence: CASSPGAGYEQYF. The variable domain in full, with the rest retrieved from reference TRBV11-2 and TRBJ2-7, is EAGVAQSPRYKIIEKRQSVAFWCNPISGHATLYWYQQILGQGPKLLIQFQNNGVVDDSQLPKDRFSAERLKGVDSTLKIQPAKLEDSAVYLCASSPGAGYEQYFGPGTRLTVT.

The genes are TRBV7-3 and TRBJ2-2; 9 positions match TRBD1. Germline CDR1 and CDR2: SGHTA and FQGTGA. After removal of 5 bases from V and 3 bases from J, the junction contained 10 bases not matched to a gene. CDR3 size: 17 residues. The DNA for the CDR3 is TGTGCCAGCAGCATCCACCACAGGGGGCTGGACACCGGGGAGCTGTTTTTT. Amino acids: CASSIHHRGLDTGELFF.

J is TRBJ2-7 and V is TRBV11-3; D remains ambiguous. V lost 3 bases, J lost 0 bases, and 6 bases lay in between. The CDR3 covers 13 residues. Germline V gives CDR1 SGHNT, CDR2 YENEEA. In DNA, the CDR3 is TGTGCCAGCAGCTTTACTGACTCCTACGAGCAGTACTTC. Its translation: CASSFTDSYEQYF.

The rearrangement joins TRBV5-8 to TRBJ2-5, with D perhaps matching TRBD1 (5 bases). Germline CDR1 is SGHTS and CDR2 is YDEGEE. V was shortened by 3 bases and J by 2 bases, with 14 bases between the two germline ends. The CDR3 has 15 residues. The CDR3 DNA reads TGTGCCAGCAGCTCTGGACAATTTCAACAAGAGACCCAGTACTTC. Its protein product is CASSSGQFQQETQYF.

The gene calls are TRBV6-5 and TRBJ2-1, with 8 nucleotides matching TRBD2. The CDR3 runs 15 residues. Germline V gene data show CDR1 as MNHEY and CDR2 as SVGAGI. Trimming removed 8 bases from V and 5 bases from J; junction bases left unmatched: 11. The CDR3 region has the DNA TGTGCCAGCTATTCCGGGACTAGTGGGAACAATGAGCAGTTCTTC. It specifies CASYSGTSGNNEQFF.

The chain links TRBV1 to TRBJ2-7; TRBD1 was called by the table and not checked on the DNA. TRBV1 is labeled a pseudogene. This CDR3 spans 16 amino acids. CDR3 sequence: CTSSQDYQGASYEQYF. The CDR3 nucleotides read TGCACCAGCAGCCAAGACTATCAGGGGGCATCCTACGAGCAGTACTTC.

This chain joins TRBV29-1 and TRBJ1-1; TRBD1 matches at 7 bases. Germline CDR1 SQVTM, CDR2 ANQGSEA. The junction had 4 bases not matched to a gene; V was cut back by 7 bases and J by 8 bases. This CDR3 spans 10 amino acids. CDR3: CSAGTAEAFF. In DNA form, the CDR3 reads TGCAGCGCCGGGACAGCGGAAGCTTTCTTT.

This clone was recorded a few times. This chain joins TRBV18 and TRBJ1-2; tentatively, D is TRBD1 (6 bases). The CDR3 is 14 residues long. The germline V gene has CDR1 KGHSH and CDR2 LQKENI. V lost 3 bases to trimming and J lost 4 bases, with 12 bases between them. CDR3 loop: CASSPTRDTYGYTF. CDR3 DNA: TGTGCCAGCTCACCTACGAGGGACACCTATGGCTACACCTTC.

V and J are TRBV13 and TRBJ2-1; TRBD2 agrees at 12 bases. The CDR3 is made up of 16 amino acids. CDR1 is PRHDT and CDR2 is FYEKMQ in the germline V gene (reference sequence). V shed 7 bases, J shed 8 bases, and the junction held 12 bases outside the gene matches. DNA of the CDR3: TGTGCCAGCACGGGTCTCTGGACTAGCGGGGTCGATGAGCAGTTCTTC. Encoded protein: CASTGLWTSGVDEQFF. Full variable domain (outside the CDR3, taken from reference TRBV13 and TRBJ2-1): AAGVIQSPRHLIKEKRETATLKCYPIPRHDTVYWYQQGPGQDPQFLISFYEKMQSDKGSIPDRFSAQQFSDYHSELNMSSLELGDSALYFCASTGLWTSGVDEQFFGPGTRLTVL.

This clone was observed a single time. The V call is TRBV30, the J call TRBJ1-5; possible D gene TRBD1, 5 bases. Trimming took off 3 bases at V and 6 bases at J, with 12 bases between the two ends. Germline-derived CDR1 and CDR2 are GTSNPN and SVGIG (reference sequence). The CDR3 is 13 residues long. The CDR3 here is CAWSFQGGQPQHF. DNA of the CDR3: TGTGCCTGGAGCTTCCAGGGAGGTCAGCCCCAGCATTTT. The full variable domain, its missing parts supplied by reference TRBV30 and TRBJ1-5, is SQTIHQWPATLVQPVGSPLSLECTVEGTSNPNLYWYRQAAGRGLQLLFYSVGIGQISSEVPQNLSASRPQDRQFILSSKKLLLSDSGFYLCAWSFQGGQPQHFGDGTRLSIL.

The chain recombines TRBV9 with TRBJ1-3, with 11 bases lining up with TRBD1. The germline gives CDR1 SGDLS, CDR2 YYNGEE. V was pared by 5 bases and J by 4 bases, with 5 bases of the junction left unmatched. The CDR3 totals 15 residues. The CDR3 loop reads CASSPGTGGGNTIYF. Written as DNA, the CDR3 is TGTGCCAGCAGTCCTGGGACAGGGGGAGGAAACACCATATATTTT.

The gene calls are TRBV7-2 and TRBJ1-4; possible D gene TRBD1, 5 bases. Per the germline V gene, CDR1 is SGHTA and CDR2 is FQGNSA. CDR3 length: 16 residues. The V end lost 1 base, the J end lost 10 bases, and 19 bases lay between the germline ends. The CDR3 bases are TGTGCCAGCAGCTTAGGGGGCGGGAATACAATGGGAAAACTGTTTTTT. The encoded protein is CASSLGGGNTMGKLFF.

The chain links TRBV19 to TRBJ2-1, with TRBD2 matching 7 bases. This CDR3 spans 16 amino acids. J gave up 0 bases and V 3 bases, and 5 bases lay outside the gene matches. Per germline, CDR1 LNHDA and CDR2 SQIVND (reference sequence). Here the CDR3 reads CASSILAVPSYNEQFF. For the CDR3, the DNA is TGTGCCAGTAGTATTCTAGCGGTCCCCTCCTACAATGAGCAGTTCTTC.

The V gene is TRBV4-1, the J gene TRBJ1-2, with 9 bases fitting TRBD1. Germline V lookup: CDR1 MGHRA, CDR2 YSYEKL. V trimming: 2 bases; J trimming: 4 bases; junction bases outside the gene matches: 8. There are 16 residues in the CDR3. The DNA of the CDR3 is TGCGCCAGCAGCCAAACCTTTAGACAGGGGGGCTATGGCTACACCTTC. Protein product: CASSQTFRQGGYGYTF.

The V gene is TRBV2, the J gene TRBJ2-5, with D tentatively TRBD1 (7 bases). Germline CDR1 is SNHLY and CDR2 is FYNNEI. Trimming took 8 bases from V and 2 from J, leaving 12 bases between them. This CDR3 has 13 residues. CDR3 loop: CASRGTAQETQYF. Written as DNA, the CDR3 is TGTGCCAGCCGCGGGACAGCGCAAGAGACCCAGTACTTC.

This clone was counted only a few times. The chain employs TRBV7-3 and TRBJ2-3; D uncertain. Germline V CDR1 and CDR2: SGHTA, FQGTGA. V lost 0 bases and J lost 8, with 9 bases in between. The CDR3 loop spans 13 amino acids. The CDR3 reads CASSLTGPGTQYF. CDR3 in DNA: TGTGCCAGCAGCTTAACCGGCCCGGGTACGCAGTATTTT.

CDR3 DNA: TGCGCCAGCAGCGGGGACAGGGCCCCCTACGAGCAGTACTTC. Translating gives CASSGDRAPYEQYF. The chain is built from TRBV10-1 and TRBJ2-7; 9 bases fit TRBD1. Germline loops: CDR1 WNHNN, CDR2 SYGVQD (reference sequence). V gave up 6 bases and J gave up 2 bases; unmatched junction bases: 5. CDR3 length equals 14 residues.

The CDR3 is CASTNRMLGETGVRETQYF. The CDR3 coding sequence is TGTGCCAGCACTAATAGGATGTTGGGGGAGACGGGGGTGCGAGAGACCCAGTACTTC. The gene calls are TRBV28 and TRBJ2-5, with D perhaps TRBD2 (6 bases). The V gene lost 7 bases and the J gene lost 4 bases, with 31 bases spanning the gap. Germline values: CDR1 MDHEN, CDR2 SYDVKM. CDR3 size: 19 residues.

This clone has a handful of counts. The gene calls are TRBV2 and TRBJ1-3; TRBD1 might be the D (5 bases). CDR1 is SNHLY, CDR2 FYNNEI, per germline. The CDR3 runs to 15 residues. The V end lost 1 base, the J end lost 0 bases, and 7 bases lay between the germline ends. The CDR3 here is CASSEGGNSGNTIYF. The CDR3 DNA reads TGTGCCAGCAGTGAAGGGGGCAACTCTGGAAACACCATATATTTT.

The V and J genes are TRBV5-1 and TRBJ2-7; TRBD1 matches at 9 bases. J gave up 1 base and V 0 bases, and 2 bases lay outside the gene matches. The CDR3 consists of 15 residues. The germline CDR1 and CDR2 sequences are SGHRS and YFSETQ. CDR3 sequence reads: CASSLGQGVSYEQYF. Written as DNA, the CDR3 is TGCGCCAGCAGCTTGGGACAGGGGGTTTCCTACGAGCAGTACTTC. Drawing the rest from reference TRBV5-1 and TRBJ2-7, the complete variable domain is KAGVTQTPRYLIKTRGQQVTLSCSPISGHRSVSWYQQTPGQGLQFLFEYFSETQRNKGNFPGRFSGRQFSNSRSEMNVSTLELGDSALYLCASSLGQGVSYEQYFGPGTRLTVT.

V is TRBV11-3 and J is TRBJ2-7; possibly TRBD2 for D (7 bases). Germline V gives CDR1 SGHNT, CDR2 YENEEA. This CDR3 spans 13 amino acids. V lost 3 bases and J 4 bases, leaving 10 bases between the germline ends. CDR3 protein: CASSFRGGYEQYF. Here the CDR3 DNA reads TGTGCCAGCAGCTTCAGGGGAGGGTACGAGCAGTACTTC.

The chain joins TRBV4-1 to TRBJ2-7; 7 bases agree with TRBD1. Germline values: CDR1 MGHRA, CDR2 YSYEKL. Losses at the gene ends were 1 base for V and 4 bases for J; bases not matched to a gene: 4. This CDR3 is 14 amino acids long. CDR3 sequence (DNA): TGCGCCAGCAGCCAAGTAGACAGGGAGTACGAGCAGTACTTC. Amino acids: CASSQVDREYEQYF.

The V and J genes are TRBV6-6 and TRBJ2-1; 10 positions agree with TRBD2. J lost 8 bases, V lost 5 bases, and 12 bases had no gene match. The CDR3 is 16 amino acids. Germline CDR1 is MNHNY and CDR2 is SVGAGI (reference sequence). CDR3 residues: CASSPLGASGSHEQFF. The CDR3 coding sequence is TGTGCCAGCAGTCCTCTTGGGGCTAGCGGGAGTCATGAGCAGTTCTTC.

The chain joins TRBV30 to TRBJ2-5; possible D gene TRBD2, 5 bases. This CDR3 comprises 14 residues. CDR1 GTSNPN and CDR2 SVGIG come from the germline V gene (reference sequence). V lost 4 bases, J lost 5 bases, and 17 bases lay in between. CDR3 protein: CAWTVFGDSETQYF. The CDR3, as DNA: TGTGCCTGGACCGTTTTCGGGGATTCGGAGACCCAGTACTTC.